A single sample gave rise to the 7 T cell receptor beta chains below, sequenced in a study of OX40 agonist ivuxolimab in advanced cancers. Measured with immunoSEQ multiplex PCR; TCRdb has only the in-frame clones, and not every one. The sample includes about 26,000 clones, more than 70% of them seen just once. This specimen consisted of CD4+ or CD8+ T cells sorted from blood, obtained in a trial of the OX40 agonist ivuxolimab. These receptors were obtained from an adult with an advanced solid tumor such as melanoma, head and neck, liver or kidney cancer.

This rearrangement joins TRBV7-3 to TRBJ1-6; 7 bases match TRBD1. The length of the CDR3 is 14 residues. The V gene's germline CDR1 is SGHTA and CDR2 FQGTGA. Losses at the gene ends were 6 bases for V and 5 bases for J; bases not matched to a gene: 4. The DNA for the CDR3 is TGTGCCAGCAGTTCGGGACAGCATAATTCACCCCTCCACTTT. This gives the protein CASSSGQHNSPLHF.

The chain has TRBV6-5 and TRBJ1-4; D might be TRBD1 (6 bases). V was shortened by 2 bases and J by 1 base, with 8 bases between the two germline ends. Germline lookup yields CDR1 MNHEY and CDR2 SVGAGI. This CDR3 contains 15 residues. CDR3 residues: CASSYTTGTNEKLFF. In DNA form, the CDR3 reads TGTGCCAGCAGTTACACGACAGGAACTAATGAAAAACTGTTTTTT.

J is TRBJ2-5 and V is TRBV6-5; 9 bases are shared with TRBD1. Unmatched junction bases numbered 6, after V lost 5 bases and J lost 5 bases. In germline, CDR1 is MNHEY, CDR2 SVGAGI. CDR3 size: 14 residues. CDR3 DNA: TGTGCCAGCAGTGGACAGGGGCTGGGGGAGACCCAGTACTTC. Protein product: CASSGQGLGETQYF.

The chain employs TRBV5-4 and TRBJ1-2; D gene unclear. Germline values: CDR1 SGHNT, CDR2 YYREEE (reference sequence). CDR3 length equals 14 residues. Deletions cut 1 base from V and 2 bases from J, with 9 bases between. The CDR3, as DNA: TGTGCCAGCAGCTTGAGCGGGCTAAACTATGGCTACACCTTC. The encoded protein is CASSLSGLNYGYTF.

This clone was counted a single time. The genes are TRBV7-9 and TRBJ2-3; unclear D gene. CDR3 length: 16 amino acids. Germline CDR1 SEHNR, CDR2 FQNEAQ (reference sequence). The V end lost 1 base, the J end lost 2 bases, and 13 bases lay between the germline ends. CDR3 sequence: CASSLGRGGVTDTQYF. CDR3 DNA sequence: TGTGCCAGCAGCTTAGGAAGAGGTGGGGTCACAGATACGCAGTATTTT.

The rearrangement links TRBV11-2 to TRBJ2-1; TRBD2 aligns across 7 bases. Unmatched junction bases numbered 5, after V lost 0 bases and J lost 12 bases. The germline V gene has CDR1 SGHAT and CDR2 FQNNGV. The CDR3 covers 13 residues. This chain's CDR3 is CASSLDPGEGQFF. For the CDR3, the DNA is TGTGCCAGCAGCTTAGATCCGGGGGAGGGGCAGTTCTTC.

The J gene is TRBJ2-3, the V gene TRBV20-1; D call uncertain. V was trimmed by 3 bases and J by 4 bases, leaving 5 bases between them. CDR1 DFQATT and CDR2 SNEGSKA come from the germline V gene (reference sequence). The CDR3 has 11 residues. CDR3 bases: TGCAGTGCTAGCGGCCCAGATACGCAGTATTTT. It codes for CSASGPDTQYF.